The rows below give T cell receptor beta chains drawn from one sample of a study of early T cells in non-severe SARS-CoV-2 infection. TCRdb reprocessed the 5' RACE reads via MiXCR and lists one record per CDR3 protein. Of fewer than 100,000 distinct CDR3 sequences listed, approximately 13% were seen once; the top ten hold 2% to 2.5%. Sample: whole blood. These receptors all stem from an adult who was a healthcare worker with PCR-confirmed SARS-CoV-2 infection or an uninfected control (not recorded which). CDR3s include the opening cysteine and the closing phenylalanine or tryptophan. The D gene is left open where the match is weak. Part of the rows lack a size; the others show once, few, many or a class for expanded clones.

v_call: TRBV20-1; clone_size: NA; d_call: TRBD2; j_call: TRBJ2-2; cdr3_aa: CSASSGGANTGELFF; cdr3_nt: TGCAGTGCTAGTAGCGGGGGGGCGAACACCGGGGAGCTGTTTTTT
v_call: TRBV28; clone_size: NA; d_call: NA; j_call: TRBJ1-1; cdr3_aa: CASSLGPPSTEAFF; cdr3_nt: TGTGCCAGCAGTTTGGGACCCCCGAGCACTGAAGCTTTCTTT
v_call: TRBV11-2; clone_size: NA; d_call: NA; j_call: TRBJ2-7; cdr3_aa: CASSLDPAFEQYF; cdr3_nt: TGTGCCAGCAGCTTAGATCCTGCGTTCGAGCAGTACTTC
v_call: TRBV11-2; clone_size: many; d_call: NA; j_call: TRBJ2-2; cdr3_aa: CASSSGYPGELFF; cdr3_nt: TGTGCCAGCAGCTCCGGATATCCCGGGGAGCTGTTTTTT
v_call: TRBV27; clone_size: few; d_call: NA; j_call: TRBJ2-3; cdr3_aa: CASSLWGVATDTQYF; cdr3_nt: TGTGCCAGCAGTTTGTGGGGGGTTGCGACAGATACGCAGTATTTT
v_call: TRBV28; clone_size: many; d_call: TRBD1; j_call: TRBJ1-1; cdr3_aa: CASSSLTGPWGNTEAFF; cdr3_nt: TGTGCCAGCAGTTCGTTGACAGGGCCATGGGGGAACACTGAAGCTTTCTTT
v_call: TRBV7-6; clone_size: NA; d_call: NA; j_call: TRBJ2-3; cdr3_aa: CASSQTGASTDTQYF; cdr3_nt: TGTGCCAGCAGCCAGACGGGTGCTAGCACAGATACGCAGTATTTT
v_call: TRBV7-9; clone_size: NA; d_call: NA; j_call: TRBJ2-3; cdr3_aa: CASGGRGDTQYF; cdr3_nt: TGTGCCAGCGGCGGGCGCGGGGATACGCAGTATTTT
v_call: TRBV12-3/TRBV12-4; clone_size: few; d_call: NA; j_call: TRBJ2-4; cdr3_aa: CASSSGELDIQYF; cdr3_nt: TGTGCCAGCAGTTCAGGGGAGCTTGACATTCAGTACTTC
v_call: TRBV12-3/TRBV12-4; clone_size: few; d_call: TRBD1; j_call: TRBJ2-3; cdr3_aa: CASSPRQGATTQYF; cdr3_nt: TGTGCCAGCAGCCCCCGACAGGGGGCTACTACGCAGTATTTT
v_call: TRBV23-1; clone_size: few; d_call: TRBD2; j_call: TRBJ2-7; cdr3_aa: CASSQSREGEENEQYF; cdr3_nt: TGCGCCAGCAGTCAATCGAGGGAGGGCGAAGAAAACGAGCAGTACTTC
v_call: TRBV28; clone_size: many; d_call: NA; j_call: TRBJ1-6; cdr3_aa: CASSLSGNNSPLHF; cdr3_nt: TGTGCCAGCAGTTTATCAGGAAATAATTCACCCCTCCACTTT
v_call: TRBV11-1; clone_size: NA; d_call: TRBD1; j_call: TRBJ1-3; cdr3_aa: CASSTQGAFPGNTIYF; cdr3_nt: TGTGCCAGCAGCACTCAGGGGGCTTTCCCTGGAAACACCATATATTTT
v_call: TRBV2; clone_size: many; d_call: NA; j_call: TRBJ1-1; cdr3_aa: CASSEQGQKVEAFF; cdr3_nt: TGTGCCAGCAGTGAGCAGGGCCAGAAAGTTGAAGCTTTCTTT
v_call: TRBV7-9; clone_size: few; d_call: NA; j_call: TRBJ2-5; cdr3_aa: CASSLSRETQYF; cdr3_nt: TGTGCCAGCAGCTTGTCACGAGAGACCCAGTACTTC
v_call: TRBV2; clone_size: NA; d_call: TRBD2; j_call: TRBJ2-2; cdr3_aa: CASRATSGNTGELFF; cdr3_nt: TGTGCCAGCAGGGCGACTAGCGGGAACACCGGGGAGCTGTTTTTT
v_call: TRBV3-1; clone_size: NA; d_call: TRBD1; j_call: TRBJ2-3; cdr3_aa: CASSFGQGRTDTQYF; cdr3_nt: TGTGCCAGCAGCTTCGGACAGGGCCGGACAGATACGCAGTATTTT
v_call: TRBV7-9; clone_size: many; d_call: NA; j_call: TRBJ1-2; cdr3_aa: CASSLGTAIPSYGYTF; cdr3_nt: TGTGCCAGCAGCTTAGGCACAGCCATACCCAGTTATGGCTACACCTTC
v_call: TRBV4-2; clone_size: few; d_call: NA; j_call: TRBJ2-1; cdr3_aa: CASTATVQSYNEQFF; cdr3_nt: TGTGCCAGCACCGCGACGGTACAGTCCTACAATGAGCAGTTCTTC
v_call: TRBV19; clone_size: NA; d_call: TRBD1; j_call: TRBJ1-4; cdr3_aa: CASSRRGTAEKLFF; cdr3_nt: TGTGCCAGTAGTAGACGGGGGACAGCGGAAAAACTGTTTTTT
v_call: TRBV12-2; clone_size: NA; d_call: NA; j_call: TRBJ1-1; cdr3_aa: CASLTTGYFTEAFF; cdr3_nt: TGTGCAAGTCTCACCACCGGGTATTTCACTGAAGCTTTCTTT
v_call: TRBV7-2; clone_size: few; d_call: TRBD1; j_call: TRBJ2-7; cdr3_aa: CASTPGTGGYGQYF; cdr3_nt: TGTGCCAGCACCCCAGGGACAGGGGGTTATGGGCAGTACTTC
v_call: TRBV4-1; clone_size: few; d_call: NA; j_call: TRBJ1-1; cdr3_aa: CASSWQGNTEAFF; cdr3_nt: TGCGCCAGCAGCTGGCAGGGGAACACTGAAGCTTTCTTT
v_call: TRBV11-2; clone_size: many; d_call: NA; j_call: TRBJ2-1; cdr3_aa: CASSIRAAVHNEQFF; cdr3_nt: TGTGCCAGCAGCATTCGGGCAGCGGTTCACAATGAGCAGTTCTTC
v_call: TRBV6-5; clone_size: NA; d_call: TRBD1; j_call: TRBJ1-6; cdr3_aa: CATAGGASYNSPLHF; cdr3_nt: TGTGCCACCGCAGGGGGGGCCTCCTATAATTCACCCCTCCACTTT
v_call: TRBV12-3/TRBV12-4; clone_size: NA; d_call: TRBD1; j_call: TRBJ1-5; cdr3_aa: CASSSFQGALSNQPQHF; cdr3_nt: TGTGCCAGCAGTTCTTTCCAGGGGGCTCTGAGCAATCAGCCCCAGCATTTT
v_call: TRBV2; clone_size: many; d_call: TRBD1; j_call: TRBJ2-7; cdr3_aa: CASSYDRAPYEQYF; cdr3_nt: TGTGCCAGCAGCTACGACAGGGCGCCCTACGAGCAGTACTTC
v_call: TRBV27; clone_size: few; d_call: TRBD1; j_call: TRBJ2-1; cdr3_aa: CASRPGQGVGNEQFF; cdr3_nt: TGTGCCAGCAGACCGGGACAGGGAGTAGGGAATGAGCAGTTCTTC
v_call: TRBV4-1; clone_size: NA; d_call: TRBD1; j_call: TRBJ1-5; cdr3_aa: CASSRGQGNNQPQHF; cdr3_nt: TGCGCCAGCAGCCGTGGACAGGGGAATAATCAGCCCCAGCATTTT
v_call: TRBV20-1; clone_size: NA; d_call: TRBD1; j_call: TRBJ1-1; cdr3_aa: CSASRGPVTEAFF; cdr3_nt: TGCAGTGCTAGCAGGGGGCCGGTCACTGAAGCTTTCTTT
v_call: TRBV20-1; clone_size: NA; d_call: NA; j_call: TRBJ1-5; cdr3_aa: CSAEGGVSQPQHF; cdr3_nt: TGCAGTGCTGAAGGCGGGGTAAGTCAGCCCCAGCATTTT
v_call: TRBV28; clone_size: few; d_call: NA; j_call: TRBJ2-2; cdr3_aa: CASRDLLAGELFF; cdr3_nt: TGTGCCAGCAGGGACTTGCTGGCCGGGGAGCTGTTTTTT
v_call: TRBV18; clone_size: few; d_call: NA; j_call: TRBJ2-5; cdr3_aa: CASSGGNNQETQYF; cdr3_nt: TGTGCCAGCTCAGGGGGAAACAACCAAGAGACCCAGTACTTC
v_call: TRBV5-1; clone_size: NA; d_call: TRBD1; j_call: TRBJ1-1; cdr3_aa: CASSLSRTGGLNTEAFF; cdr3_nt: TGCGCCAGCAGCCTCTCTCGGACAGGGGGTTTGAACACTGAAGCTTTCTTT
v_call: TRBV7-2; clone_size: many; d_call: TRBD2; j_call: TRBJ2-7; cdr3_aa: CASSLFASGGSSYEQYF; cdr3_nt: TGTGCCAGCAGCTTATTCGCTAGCGGGGGGAGCTCCTACGAGCAGTACTTC
v_call: TRBV12-3/TRBV12-4; clone_size: few; d_call: TRBD1; j_call: TRBJ1-6; cdr3_aa: CASSLGRGLVNSPLHF; cdr3_nt: TGTGCCAGCAGTTTAGGCAGGGGGCTTGTAAATTCACCCCTCCACTTT
v_call: TRBV2; clone_size: many; d_call: NA; j_call: TRBJ2-1; cdr3_aa: CASSAGTLYNEQFF; cdr3_nt: TGTGCCAGCAGTGCCGGAACACTTTACAATGAGCAGTTCTTC
v_call: TRBV28; clone_size: NA; d_call: NA; j_call: TRBJ1-2; cdr3_aa: CASSLSRYGYTF; cdr3_nt: TGTGCCAGCAGTTTGAGCCGCTATGGCTACACCTTC
v_call: TRBV6-2/TRBV6-3; clone_size: many; d_call: NA; j_call: TRBJ1-1; cdr3_aa: CASSYSGGGTEAFF; cdr3_nt: TGTGCCAGCAGTTACTCTGGGGGCGGCACTGAAGCTTTCTTT
v_call: TRBV6-5; clone_size: many; d_call: NA; j_call: TRBJ2-5; cdr3_aa: CASSYARGEETQYF; cdr3_nt: TGTGCCAGCAGTTACGCCAGGGGAGAGGAGACCCAGTACTTC
v_call: TRBV6-5; clone_size: few; d_call: TRBD1; j_call: TRBJ2-7; cdr3_aa: CASSRDRVHEQYF; cdr3_nt: TGTGCCAGCAGTCGGGACAGGGTCCACGAGCAGTACTTC
v_call: TRBV9; clone_size: few; d_call: NA; j_call: TRBJ1-2; cdr3_aa: CASSVGWVLSGYTF; cdr3_nt: TGTGCCAGCAGCGTAGGTTGGGTTTTATCGGGCTACACCTTC
v_call: TRBV12-3/TRBV12-4; clone_size: NA; d_call: NA; j_call: TRBJ2-2; cdr3_aa: CASRRTRPGELFF; cdr3_nt: TGTGCCAGCAGGAGAACTAGACCGGGGGAGCTGTTTTTT
v_call: TRBV6-5; clone_size: NA; d_call: NA; j_call: TRBJ1-6; cdr3_aa: CASSVGDRADSPLHF; cdr3_nt: TGTGCCAGCAGTGTCGGCGATCGGGCAGACTCACCCCTCCACTTT
v_call: TRBV5-5; clone_size: NA; d_call: TRBD1; j_call: TRBJ2-3; cdr3_aa: CASSLQPGQGSYDTQYF; cdr3_nt: TGTGCCAGCAGCTTGCAGCCGGGACAGGGGTCATACGATACGCAGTATTTT
v_call: TRBV9; clone_size: few; d_call: TRBD1; j_call: TRBJ1-1; cdr3_aa: CASTYRGHGTEAFF; cdr3_nt: TGTGCCAGCACCTACAGGGGGCACGGCACTGAAGCTTTCTTT
v_call: TRBV7-2; clone_size: few; d_call: TRBD1; j_call: TRBJ1-2; cdr3_aa: CASSLDRGQGGYTF; cdr3_nt: TGTGCCAGCAGCTTAGACAGGGGGCAAGGAGGCTACACCTTC
v_call: TRBV4-2; clone_size: many; d_call: NA; j_call: TRBJ2-3; cdr3_aa: CASSQIVGFSGNTDTQYF; cdr3_nt: TGTGCCAGCAGCCAAATTGTTGGTTTTTCGGGGAACACAGATACGCAGTATTTT
v_call: TRBV5-4; clone_size: NA; d_call: NA; j_call: TRBJ1-1; cdr3_aa: CASSYQGSTEAFF; cdr3_nt: TGTGCCAGCAGCTACCAGGGATCCACTGAAGCTTTCTTT
v_call: TRBV7-6; clone_size: few; d_call: NA; j_call: TRBJ1-2; cdr3_aa: CASSLSIPPWAGTAF; cdr3_nt: TGTGCCAGCAGCTTAAGCATTCCCCCTTGGGCGGGAACGGCCTTC
v_call: TRBV20-1; clone_size: NA; d_call: TRBD2; j_call: TRBJ2-3; cdr3_aa: CSARDGTSGGPVGTDTQYF; cdr3_nt: TGCAGTGCTAGAGACGGCACTAGCGGGGGGCCGGTAGGGACAGATACGCAGTATTTT
v_call: TRBV18; clone_size: few; d_call: TRBD1; j_call: TRBJ2-2; cdr3_aa: CASSPPGTGNTGELFF; cdr3_nt: TGTGCCAGCTCACCACCGGGGACAGGGAACACCGGGGAGCTGTTTTTT
v_call: TRBV9; clone_size: many; d_call: TRBD2; j_call: TRBJ2-1; cdr3_aa: CASSPPLASGGAREQFF; cdr3_nt: TGTGCCAGCAGCCCCCCCCTGGCTAGCGGGGGGGCCAGGGAGCAGTTCTTC
v_call: TRBV29-1; clone_size: few; d_call: TRBD1; j_call: TRBJ2-1; cdr3_aa: CSVEPGQEGFF; cdr3_nt: TGCAGCGTGGAACCGGGACAGGAGGGGTTCTTC
v_call: TRBV6-2/TRBV6-3; clone_size: few; d_call: NA; j_call: TRBJ2-4; cdr3_aa: CASSKASGRLAKNIQYF; cdr3_nt: TGTGCCAGCAGTAAAGCCTCAGGGCGACTAGCCAAAAACATTCAGTACTTC
v_call: TRBV27; clone_size: many; d_call: TRBD1; j_call: TRBJ2-2; cdr3_aa: CASGRTGANTGELFF; cdr3_nt: TGTGCCAGCGGCCGGACAGGGGCGAACACCGGGGAGCTGTTTTTT
v_call: TRBV29-1; clone_size: many; d_call: NA; j_call: TRBJ1-5; cdr3_aa: CSVGDGFLGNQPQHF; cdr3_nt: TGCAGCGTGGGGGACGGCTTTTTGGGCAATCAGCCCCAGCATTTT
v_call: TRBV5-1; clone_size: NA; d_call: TRBD1; j_call: TRBJ1-2; cdr3_aa: CASSLAGGRDGYTF; cdr3_nt: TGCGCCAGCAGCTTGGCAGGGGGCCGGGATGGCTACACCTTC
v_call: TRBV2; clone_size: many; d_call: NA; j_call: TRBJ1-1; cdr3_aa: CASSETPNYMSPEAFF; cdr3_nt: TGTGCCAGCAGTGAAACCCCGAATTACATGAGCCCTGAAGCTTTCTTT